The present entry profiles one T cell receptor (beta chain) with its context. Its antigen target is currently unknown. Qualities for individual bases were not recorded, and no much larger clone is one base off. This sample is drawn from a study of T cell changes during pregnancy in multiple sclerosis (dated by TCRdb to the late 2010s). Regarding the research as a whole: Changes in the T cell repertoire over the course of pregnancy were examined in this study in women with multiple sclerosis.

To prepare the library, the immunoSEQ multiplex PCR assay was applied. What TCRdb holds here is the immuneACCESS table cut down to in-frame rearrangements. Part of the clones is not present; checked against another copy, under half of the missing clones reflect an unresolved V gene, and the others are unexplained. For this sample the table gives some 38,000 clones, of which about 93% were detected only once. Around 0.69% of the sample lies in the top ten. V has 4 bases trimmed and J has 1 base trimmed; junction bases matching no gene number 4. From a lookup of the germline V gene, CDR1 and CDR2 are MNHEY and SVGAGI. Including cysteine and phenylalanine, the CDR3 has 15 amino acids. Only the CDR3 region is kept as DNA, spanning 45 bases read in frame from base 1.

The chain couples TRBV6-5 to TRBJ2-7, with 10 junctional bases fitting TRBD1. The sequences come from CD4+ T cells from peripheral blood mononuclear cells, collected in the second trimester of pregnancy. This TCR was sampled from a female donor in good health, enrolled as a control in a pregnancy study. The CDR3 here reads CASSSRTGGSYEQYF. The DNA is as follows: TGTGCCAGCAGTTCTAGGACAGGGGGGTCCTACGAGCAGTACTTC.